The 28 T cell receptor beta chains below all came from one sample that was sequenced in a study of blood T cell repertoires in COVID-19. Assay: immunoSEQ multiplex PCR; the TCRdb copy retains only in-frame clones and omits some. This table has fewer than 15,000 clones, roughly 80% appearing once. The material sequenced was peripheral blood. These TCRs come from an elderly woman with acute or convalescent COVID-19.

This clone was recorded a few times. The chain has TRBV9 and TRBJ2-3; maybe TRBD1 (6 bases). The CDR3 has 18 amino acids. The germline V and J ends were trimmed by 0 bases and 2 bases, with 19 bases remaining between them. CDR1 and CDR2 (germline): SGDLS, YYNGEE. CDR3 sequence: CASSVDPQGRWPTDTQYF. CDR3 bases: TGTGCCAGCAGCGTAGACCCCCAGGGGCGCTGGCCCACAGATACGCAGTATTTT.

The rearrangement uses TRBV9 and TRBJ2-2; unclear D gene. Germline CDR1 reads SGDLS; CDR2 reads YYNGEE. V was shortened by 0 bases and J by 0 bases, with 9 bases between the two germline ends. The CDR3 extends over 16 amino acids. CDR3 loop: CASSVASVSNTGELFF. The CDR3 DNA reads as TGTGCCAGCAGCGTAGCTTCGGTATCGAACACCGGGGAGCTGTTTTTT.

For the CDR3, the DNA is TGTGCCAGCAGTCCCCACAGTGTGTCTAATGAAAAACTGTTTTTT. Translation: CASSPHSVSNEKLFF. V gene TRBV28 combines with J gene TRBJ1-4; D ambiguous. This CDR3 region has 15 residues. V gave up 5 bases and J gave up 3 bases, with 13 bases separating them. Germline V lookup: CDR1 MDHEN, CDR2 SYDVKM.

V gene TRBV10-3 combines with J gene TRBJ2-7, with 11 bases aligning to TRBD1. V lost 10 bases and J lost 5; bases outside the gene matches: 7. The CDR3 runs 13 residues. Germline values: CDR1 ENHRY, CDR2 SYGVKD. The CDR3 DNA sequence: TGTGCCACCGAGGGACAGGGGGAGGACGAGCAGTACTTC. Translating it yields CATEGQGEDEQYF.

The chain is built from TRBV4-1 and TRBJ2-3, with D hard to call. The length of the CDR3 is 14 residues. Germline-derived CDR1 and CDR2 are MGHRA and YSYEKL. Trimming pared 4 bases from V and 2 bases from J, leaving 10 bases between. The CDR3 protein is CASSLRVPTDTQYF. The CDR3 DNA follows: TGCGCCAGCAGCCTACGAGTCCCCACAGATACGCAGTATTTT.

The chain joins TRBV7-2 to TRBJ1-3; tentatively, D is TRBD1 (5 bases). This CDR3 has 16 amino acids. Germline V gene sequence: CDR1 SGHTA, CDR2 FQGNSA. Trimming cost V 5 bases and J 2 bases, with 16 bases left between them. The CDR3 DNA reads TGTGCCAGCAGCCCATGGGTCGGGGGGGCTGGAAACACCATATATTTT. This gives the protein CASSPWVGGAGNTIYF.

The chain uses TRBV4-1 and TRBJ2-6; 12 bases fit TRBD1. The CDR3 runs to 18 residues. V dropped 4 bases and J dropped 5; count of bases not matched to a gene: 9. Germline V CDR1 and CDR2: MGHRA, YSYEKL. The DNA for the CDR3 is TGCGCCAGCAGCCGCCCGGGACAGGGGGCAACTAGGGCCAACGTCCTGACTTTC. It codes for CASSRPGQGATRANVLTF.

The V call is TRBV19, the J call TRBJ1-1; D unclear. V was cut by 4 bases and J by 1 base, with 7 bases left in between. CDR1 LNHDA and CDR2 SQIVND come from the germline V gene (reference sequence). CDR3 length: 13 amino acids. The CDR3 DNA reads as TGTGCCAGTAGTACACAGAGGAACACTGAAGCTTTCTTT. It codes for CASSTQRNTEAFF. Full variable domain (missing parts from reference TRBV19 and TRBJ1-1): DGGITQSPKYLFRKEGQNVTLSCEQNLNHDAMYWYRQDPGQGLRLIYYSQIVNDFQKGDIAEGYSVSREKKESFPLTVTSAQKNPTAFYLCASSTQRNTEAFFGQGTRLTVV.

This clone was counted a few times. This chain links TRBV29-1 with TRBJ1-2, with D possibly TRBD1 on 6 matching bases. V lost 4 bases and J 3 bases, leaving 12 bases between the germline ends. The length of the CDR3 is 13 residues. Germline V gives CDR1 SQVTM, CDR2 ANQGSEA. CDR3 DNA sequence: TGCAGCGTTGCGGCAGGGGATTACTATGGCTACACCTTC. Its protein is CSVAAGDYYGYTF.

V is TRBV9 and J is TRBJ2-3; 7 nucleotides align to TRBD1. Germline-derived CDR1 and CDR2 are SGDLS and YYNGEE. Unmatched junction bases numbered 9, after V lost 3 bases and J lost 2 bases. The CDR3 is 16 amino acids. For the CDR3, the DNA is TGTGCCAGCAGCGCCATTAGAGGGGGCCCCACAGATACGCAGTATTTT. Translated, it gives CASSAIRGGPTDTQYF.

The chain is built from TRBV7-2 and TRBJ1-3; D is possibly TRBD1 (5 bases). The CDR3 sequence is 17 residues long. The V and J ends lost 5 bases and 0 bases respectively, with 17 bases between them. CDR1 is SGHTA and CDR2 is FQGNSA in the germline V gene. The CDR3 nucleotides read TGTGCCAGCAGCCCTAGGGACTGGACAAGCTCTGGAAACACCATATATTTT. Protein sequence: CASSPRDWTSSGNTIYF.

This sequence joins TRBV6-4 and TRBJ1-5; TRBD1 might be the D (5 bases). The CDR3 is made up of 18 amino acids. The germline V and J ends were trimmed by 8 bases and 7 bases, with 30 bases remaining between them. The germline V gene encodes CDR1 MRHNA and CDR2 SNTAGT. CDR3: CASGGRGMGLIRCQPQHF. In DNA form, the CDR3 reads TGTGCCAGCGGGGGAAGGGGAATGGGACTTATTAGGTGCCAGCCCCAGCATTTT.

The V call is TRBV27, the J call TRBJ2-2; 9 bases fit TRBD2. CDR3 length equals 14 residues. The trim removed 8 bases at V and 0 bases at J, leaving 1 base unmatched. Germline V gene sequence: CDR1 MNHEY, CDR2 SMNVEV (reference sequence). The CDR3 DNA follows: TGTGCCAGCCTAGCGGGGACGAACACCGGGGAGCTGTTTTTT. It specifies CASLAGTNTGELFF.

This CDR3 is CASTIRGGGYTF. The CDR3 DNA reads as TGTGCCAGCACCATTCGGGGTGGCGGCTACACCTTC. This chain uses TRBV7-9 with TRBJ1-2; no definite D call. CDR3 length: 12 amino acids. Germline loops: CDR1 SEHNR, CDR2 FQNEAQ (reference sequence). The germline V and J ends were trimmed by 7 bases and 8 bases, with 14 bases remaining between them.

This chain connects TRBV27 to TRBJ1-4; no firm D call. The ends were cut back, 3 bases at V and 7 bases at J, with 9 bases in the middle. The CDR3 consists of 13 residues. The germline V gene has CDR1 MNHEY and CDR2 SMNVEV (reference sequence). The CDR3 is CASSLEEGEKLFF. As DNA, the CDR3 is TGTGCCAGCAGTTTGGAGGAGGGTGAAAAACTGTTTTTT.

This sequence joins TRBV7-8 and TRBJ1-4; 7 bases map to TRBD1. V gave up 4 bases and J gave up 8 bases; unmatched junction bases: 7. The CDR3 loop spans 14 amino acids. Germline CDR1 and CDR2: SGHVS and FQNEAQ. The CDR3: CASSSDRVPEKLFF. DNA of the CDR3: TGTGCCAGCAGCTCTGACAGGGTTCCCGAAAAACTGTTTTTT.

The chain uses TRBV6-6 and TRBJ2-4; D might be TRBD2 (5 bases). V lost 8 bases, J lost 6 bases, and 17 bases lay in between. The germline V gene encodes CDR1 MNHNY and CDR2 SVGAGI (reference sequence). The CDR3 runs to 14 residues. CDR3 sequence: CASYQEAASNIQYF. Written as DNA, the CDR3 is TGTGCCAGCTACCAGGAGGCAGCCTCAAACATTCAGTACTTC.

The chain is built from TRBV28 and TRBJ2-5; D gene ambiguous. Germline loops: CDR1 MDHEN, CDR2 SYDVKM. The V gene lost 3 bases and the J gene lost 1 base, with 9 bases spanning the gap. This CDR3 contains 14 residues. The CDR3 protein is CASSFLYSQETQYF. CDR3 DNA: TGTGCCAGCAGTTTTCTTTACAGCCAAGAGACCCAGTACTTC.

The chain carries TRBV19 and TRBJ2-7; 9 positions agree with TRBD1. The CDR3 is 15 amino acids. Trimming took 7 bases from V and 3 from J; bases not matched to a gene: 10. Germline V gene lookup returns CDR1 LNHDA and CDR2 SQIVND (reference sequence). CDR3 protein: CASTTSGTGNYEQYF. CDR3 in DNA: TGTGCCAGTACCACCTCCGGGACAGGGAACTACGAGCAGTACTTC.

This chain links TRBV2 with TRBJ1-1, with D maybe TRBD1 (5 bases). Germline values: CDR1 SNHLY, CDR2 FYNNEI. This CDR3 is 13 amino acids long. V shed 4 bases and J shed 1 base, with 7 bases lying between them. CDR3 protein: CASSVGENTEAFF. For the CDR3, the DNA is TGTGCCAGCAGTGTAGGGGAGAACACTGAAGCTTTCTTT.

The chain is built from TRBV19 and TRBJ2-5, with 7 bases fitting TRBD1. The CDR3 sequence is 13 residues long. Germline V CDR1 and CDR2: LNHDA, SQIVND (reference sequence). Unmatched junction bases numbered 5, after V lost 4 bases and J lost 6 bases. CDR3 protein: CASSTTGAQTQYF. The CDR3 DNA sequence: TGTGCCAGTAGTACCACAGGGGCGCAGACCCAGTACTTC.

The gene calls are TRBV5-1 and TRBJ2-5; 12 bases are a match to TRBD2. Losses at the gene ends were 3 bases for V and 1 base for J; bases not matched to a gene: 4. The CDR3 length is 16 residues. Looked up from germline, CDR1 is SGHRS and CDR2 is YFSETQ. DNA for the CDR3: TGCGCCAGCAGCTCACTAGCGGGGGGACTCCAAGAGACCCAGTACTTC. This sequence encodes CASSSLAGGLQETQYF.

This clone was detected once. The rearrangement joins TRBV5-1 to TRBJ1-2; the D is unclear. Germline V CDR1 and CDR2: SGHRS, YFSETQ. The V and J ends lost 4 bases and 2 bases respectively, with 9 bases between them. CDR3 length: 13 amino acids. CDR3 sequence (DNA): TGCGCCAGCAGCCAAAGCTCCAACTATGGCTACACCTTC. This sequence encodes CASSQSSNYGYTF. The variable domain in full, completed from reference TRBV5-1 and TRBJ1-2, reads KAGVTQTPRYLIKTRGQQVTLSCSPISGHRSVSWYQQTPGQGLQFLFEYFSETQRNKGNFPGRFSGRQFSNSRSEMNVSTLELGDSALYLCASSQSSNYGYTFGSGTRLTVV.

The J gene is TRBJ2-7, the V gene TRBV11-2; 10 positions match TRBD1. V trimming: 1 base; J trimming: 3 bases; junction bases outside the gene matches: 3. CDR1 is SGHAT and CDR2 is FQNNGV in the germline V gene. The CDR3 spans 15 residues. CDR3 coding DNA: TGTGCCAGCAGCTTAGGAGGGACAGGGGTCTACGAGCAGTACTTC. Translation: CASSLGGTGVYEQYF.

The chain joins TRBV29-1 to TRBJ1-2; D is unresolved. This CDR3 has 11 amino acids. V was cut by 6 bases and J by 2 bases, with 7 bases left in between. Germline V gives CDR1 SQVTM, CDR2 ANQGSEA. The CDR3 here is CSVEVNYGYTF. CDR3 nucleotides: TGCAGCGTCGAGGTCAACTATGGCTACACCTTC.

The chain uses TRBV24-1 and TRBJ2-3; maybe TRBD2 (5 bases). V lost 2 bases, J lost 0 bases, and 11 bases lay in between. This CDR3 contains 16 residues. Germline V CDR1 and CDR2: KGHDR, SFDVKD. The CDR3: CATSDSAESSTDTQYF. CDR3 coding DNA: TGTGCCACCAGTGATTCAGCGGAATCTAGCACAGATACGCAGTATTTT.

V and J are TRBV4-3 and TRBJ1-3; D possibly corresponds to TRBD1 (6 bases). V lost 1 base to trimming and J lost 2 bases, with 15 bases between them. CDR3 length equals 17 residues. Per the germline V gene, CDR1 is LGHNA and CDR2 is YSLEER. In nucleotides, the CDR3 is TGCGCCAGCAGCCAAGTTTGGTCAGGGGCTACTGGAAACACCATATATTTT. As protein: CASSQVWSGATGNTIYF.

CDR3 sequence reads: CASSLGQGTESYNEQFF. For the CDR3, the DNA is TGTGCCAGCAGCTTAGGACAGGGGACGGAATCCTACAATGAGCAGTTCTTC. The chain joins TRBV11-3 to TRBJ2-1; 8 bases align to TRBD1. Trimming at V came to 1 base and at J to 1 base, leaving 6 bases not matched to a gene. The germline gives CDR1 SGHNT, CDR2 YENEEA. The length of the CDR3 is 17 residues.